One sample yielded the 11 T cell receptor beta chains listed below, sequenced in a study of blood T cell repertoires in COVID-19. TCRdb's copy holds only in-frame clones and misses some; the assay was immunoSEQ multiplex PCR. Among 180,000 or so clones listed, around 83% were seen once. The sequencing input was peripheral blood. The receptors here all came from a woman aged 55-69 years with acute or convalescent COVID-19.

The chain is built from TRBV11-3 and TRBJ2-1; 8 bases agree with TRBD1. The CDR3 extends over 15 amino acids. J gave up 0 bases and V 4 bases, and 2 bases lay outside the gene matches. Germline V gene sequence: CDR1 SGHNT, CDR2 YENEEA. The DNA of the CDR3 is TGTGCCAGCAGCTCGGACAGGGTCTCCTACAATGAGCAGTTCTTC. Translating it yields CASSSDRVSYNEQFF.

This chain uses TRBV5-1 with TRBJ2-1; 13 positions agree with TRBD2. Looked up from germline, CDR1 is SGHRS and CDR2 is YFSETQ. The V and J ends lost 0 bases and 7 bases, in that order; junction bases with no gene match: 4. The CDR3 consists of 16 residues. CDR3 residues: CASSLETSGRDNEQFF. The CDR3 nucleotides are TGCGCCAGCAGCTTGGAAACTAGCGGGAGGGATAATGAGCAGTTCTTC.

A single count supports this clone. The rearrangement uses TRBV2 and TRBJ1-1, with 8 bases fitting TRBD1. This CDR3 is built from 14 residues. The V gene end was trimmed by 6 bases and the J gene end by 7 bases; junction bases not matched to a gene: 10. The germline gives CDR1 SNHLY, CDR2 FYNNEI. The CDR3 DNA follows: TGTGCCAGCAGCCGCAGGGGGCTTTTGTTTGAAGCTTTCTTT. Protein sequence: CASSRRGLLFEAFF.

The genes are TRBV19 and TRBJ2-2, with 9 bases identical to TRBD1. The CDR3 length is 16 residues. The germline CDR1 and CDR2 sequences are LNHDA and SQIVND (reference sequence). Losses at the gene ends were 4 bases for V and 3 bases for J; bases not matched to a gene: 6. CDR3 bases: TGTGCCAGTAGTAAGCCGGGACAGGGATACACCGGGGAGCTGTTTTTT. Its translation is CASSKPGQGYTGELFF.

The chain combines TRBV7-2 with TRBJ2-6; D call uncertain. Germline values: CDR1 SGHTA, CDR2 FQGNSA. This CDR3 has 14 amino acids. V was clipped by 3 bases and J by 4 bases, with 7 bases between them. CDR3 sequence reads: CASSLGAGANVLTF. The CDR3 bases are TGTGCCAGCAGCTTGGGCGCCGGGGCCAACGTCCTGACTTTC.

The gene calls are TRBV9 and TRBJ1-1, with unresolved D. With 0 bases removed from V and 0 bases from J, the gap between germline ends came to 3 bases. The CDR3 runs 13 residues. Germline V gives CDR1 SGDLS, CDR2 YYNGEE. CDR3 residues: CASSVGMNTEAFF. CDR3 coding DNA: TGTGCCAGCAGCGTAGGTATGAACACTGAAGCTTTCTTT.

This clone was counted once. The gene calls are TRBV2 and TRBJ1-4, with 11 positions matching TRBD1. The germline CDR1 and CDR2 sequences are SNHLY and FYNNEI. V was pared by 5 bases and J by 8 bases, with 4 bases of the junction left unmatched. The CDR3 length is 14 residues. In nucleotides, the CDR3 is TGTGCCAGCAGTAGGACAGGGGGCTACGAAAAACTGTTTTTT. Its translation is CASSRTGGYEKLFF.

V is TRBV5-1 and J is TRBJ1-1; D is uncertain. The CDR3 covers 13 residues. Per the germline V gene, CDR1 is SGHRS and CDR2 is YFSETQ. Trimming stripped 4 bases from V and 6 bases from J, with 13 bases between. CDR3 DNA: TGCGCCAGCAGCCAATACGAGGGTTCTGAAGCTTTCTTT. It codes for CASSQYEGSEAFF.

The CDR3 is CASSLGRANTEAFF. CDR3 in DNA: TGTGCCAGCAGCTTGGGCAGGGCGAACACTGAAGCTTTCTTT. The chain employs TRBV11-3 and TRBJ1-1, with D possibly being TRBD1 (5 bases). The CDR3 spans 14 residues. The germline V and J ends were trimmed by 3 bases and 1 base, with 9 bases remaining between them. From germline, CDR1 is SGHNT and CDR2 YENEEA.

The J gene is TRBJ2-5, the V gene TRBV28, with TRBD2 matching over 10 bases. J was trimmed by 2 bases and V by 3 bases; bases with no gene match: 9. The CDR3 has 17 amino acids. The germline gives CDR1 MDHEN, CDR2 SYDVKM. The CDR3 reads CASSFPVAGGRQETQYF. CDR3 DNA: TGTGCCAGCAGTTTTCCCGTAGCGGGAGGAAGGCAAGAGACCCAGTACTTC.

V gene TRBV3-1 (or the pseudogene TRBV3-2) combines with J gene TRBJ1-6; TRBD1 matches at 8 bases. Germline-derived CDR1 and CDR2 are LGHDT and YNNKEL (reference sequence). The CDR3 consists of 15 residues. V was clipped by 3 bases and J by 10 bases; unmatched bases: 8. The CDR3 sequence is CASSQWTGIGSPLHF. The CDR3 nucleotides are TGTGCCAGCAGCCAGTGGACAGGGATTGGCTCACCCCTCCACTTT.